Listed below are T cell receptor beta chains from one sample, sequenced in a study of cytomegalovirus exposure and HLA in healthy donors. Some clones are missing from TCRdb's copy, which holds only in-frame ones; the method was immunoSEQ multiplex PCR. The sample shows roughly 80,000 clones, and 5.5% to 6.5% sits with its ten largest clones. Sample: PBMCs. Receptors originate from a girl aged 5 to 17 in good health and CMV-seropositive. The CDR3 runs from the conserved cysteine through the conserved F or W. The order of the fields is D gene, J gene, V gene, CDR3 protein, CDR3 DNA. The D gene is left open where the match is weak.

d_gene: TRBD1; j_gene: TRBJ1-1; v_gene: TRBV5-1; CDR3aa: CASSYMFRDREWNTEAFF; CDR3nt: TGCGCCAGCAGCTACATGTTCAGGGACAGGGAATGGAACACTGAAGCTTTCTTT
d_gene: NA; j_gene: TRBJ1-5; v_gene: TRBV28; CDR3aa: CASSLEGRAYSNQPQHF; CDR3nt: TGTGCCAGCAGTTTAGAGGGTAGGGCATATAGCAATCAGCCCCAGCATTTT
d_gene: TRBD1; j_gene: TRBJ1-2; v_gene: TRBV27; CDR3aa: CASTPGDSYGYTF; CDR3nt: TGTGCCAGCACCCCCGGGGACAGCTATGGCTACACCTTC
d_gene: NA; j_gene: TRBJ1-1; v_gene: TRBV6-5; CDR3aa: CASSYSSGGAEAFF; CDR3nt: TGTGCCAGCAGTTACTCCTCCGGGGGAGCTGAAGCTTTCTTT
d_gene: NA; j_gene: TRBJ1-4; v_gene: TRBV19; CDR3aa: CASSFGATNEKLFF; CDR3nt: TGTGCCAGTAGTTTCGGGGCAACTAATGAAAAACTGTTTTTT
d_gene: TRBD1; j_gene: TRBJ2-7; v_gene: TRBV2; CDR3aa: CASSVRRDRVSYEQYF; CDR3nt: TGTGCCAGCAGTGTCAGGCGGGACAGGGTCTCCTACGAGCAGTACTTC
d_gene: TRBD1; j_gene: TRBJ1-4; v_gene: TRBV9; CDR3aa: CASSVTGQGTQNEKLFF; CDR3nt: TGTGCCAGCAGCGTTACGGGACAGGGGACTCAAAATGAAAAACTGTTTTTT
d_gene: TRBD1; j_gene: TRBJ1-1; v_gene: TRBV19; CDR3aa: CASSTDRWNTEAFF; CDR3nt: TGTGCCAGTAGTACGGACAGGTGGAACACTGAAGCTTTCTTT
d_gene: NA; j_gene: TRBJ1-1; v_gene: TRBV14; CDR3aa: CASSDDRSTEAFF; CDR3nt: TGTGCCAGCAGCGATGACAGGTCCACTGAAGCTTTCTTT
d_gene: TRBD1; j_gene: TRBJ1-5; v_gene: TRBV28; CDR3aa: CASSTTGGGSNQPQHF; CDR3nt: TGTGCCAGCAGTACAACAGGGGGCGGGAGCAATCAGCCCCAGCATTTT
d_gene: NA; j_gene: TRBJ1-3; v_gene: TRBV19; CDR3aa: CASSLQGGYTGNTIYF; CDR3nt: TGTGCCAGTAGTTTACAGGGCGGATATACTGGAAACACCATATATTTT
d_gene: TRBD2; j_gene: TRBJ2-2; v_gene: TRBV6-6; CDR3aa: CASSYWRGATGELFF; CDR3nt: TGTGCCAGCAGTTACTGGCGGGGGGCCACCGGGGAGCTGTTTTTT
d_gene: TRBD2; j_gene: TRBJ2-3; v_gene: TRBV4-1; CDR3aa: CASSQEGRGTDTQYF; CDR3nt: TGCGCCAGCAGCCAAGAAGGGAGGGGTACAGATACGCAGTATTTT
d_gene: NA; j_gene: TRBJ2-3; v_gene: TRBV30; CDR3aa: CAWSGGLGNTQYF; CDR3nt: TGTGCCTGGAGCGGGGGATTGGGAAATACGCAGTATTTT
d_gene: NA; j_gene: TRBJ1-3; v_gene: TRBV2; CDR3aa: CASSEEGTGNTIYF; CDR3nt: TGTGCCAGCAGTGAAGAGGGGACTGGAAACACCATATATTTT
d_gene: TRBD1; j_gene: TRBJ1-2; v_gene: TRBV7-9; CDR3aa: CASSRGQGATNYGYTF; CDR3nt: TGTGCCAGCAGCCGAGGACAGGGGGCGACTAACTATGGCTACACCTTC
d_gene: TRBD2; j_gene: TRBJ2-6; v_gene: TRBV6-1; CDR3aa: CASSEQGGSGANVLTF; CDR3nt: TGTGCCAGCAGTGAACAGGGAGGGAGTGGGGCCAACGTCCTGACTTTC
d_gene: NA; j_gene: TRBJ1-4; v_gene: TRBV19; CDR3aa: CASSIRAGLKLFF; CDR3nt: TGTGCCAGTAGCATTCGGGCAGGGTTGAAACTGTTTTTT
d_gene: TRBD2; j_gene: TRBJ2-5; v_gene: TRBV7-7; CDR3aa: CASSLGLAGVETQYF; CDR3nt: TGTGCTAGCAGCTTGGGACTAGCGGGGGTGGAGACCCAGTACTTC